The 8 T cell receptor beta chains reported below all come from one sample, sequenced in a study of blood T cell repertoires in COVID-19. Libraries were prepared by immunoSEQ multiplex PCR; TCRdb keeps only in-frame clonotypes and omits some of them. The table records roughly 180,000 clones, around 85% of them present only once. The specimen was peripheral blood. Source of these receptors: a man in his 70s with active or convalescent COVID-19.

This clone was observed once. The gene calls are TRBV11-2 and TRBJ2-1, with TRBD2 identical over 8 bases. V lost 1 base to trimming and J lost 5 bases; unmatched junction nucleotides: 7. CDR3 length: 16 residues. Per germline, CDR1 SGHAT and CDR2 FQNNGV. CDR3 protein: CASSLVGGRTNNEQFF. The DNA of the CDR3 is TGTGCCAGCAGCTTAGTAGGCGGGAGGACCAACAATGAGCAGTTCTTC.

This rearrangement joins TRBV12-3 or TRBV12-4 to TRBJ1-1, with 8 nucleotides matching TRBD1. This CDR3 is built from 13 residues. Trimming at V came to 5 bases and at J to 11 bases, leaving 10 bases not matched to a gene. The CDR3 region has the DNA TGTGCCAGCAGTCAACTCGGACAGGGCGTGGCTTTCTTT. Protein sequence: CASSQLGQGVAFF.

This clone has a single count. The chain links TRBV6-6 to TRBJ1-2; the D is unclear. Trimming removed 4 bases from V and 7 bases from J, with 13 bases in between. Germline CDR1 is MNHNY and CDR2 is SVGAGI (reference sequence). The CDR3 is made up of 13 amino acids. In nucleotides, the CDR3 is TGTGCCAGCAGTTCTGCACAAACCCTTGGCTACACCTTC. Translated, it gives CASSSAQTLGYTF.

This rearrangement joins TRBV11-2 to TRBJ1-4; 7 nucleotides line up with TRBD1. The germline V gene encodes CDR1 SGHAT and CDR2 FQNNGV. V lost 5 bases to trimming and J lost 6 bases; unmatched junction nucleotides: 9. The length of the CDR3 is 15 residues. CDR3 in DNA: TGTGCCAGCAGCCCATTACAGGGGTGGGATGAAAAACTGTTTTTT. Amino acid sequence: CASSPLQGWDEKLFF. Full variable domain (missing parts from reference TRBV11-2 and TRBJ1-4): EAGVAQSPRYKIIEKRQSVAFWCNPISGHATLYWYQQILGQGPKLLIQFQNNGVVDDSQLPKDRFSAERLKGVDSTLKIQPAKLEDSAVYLCASSPLQGWDEKLFFGSGTQLSVL.

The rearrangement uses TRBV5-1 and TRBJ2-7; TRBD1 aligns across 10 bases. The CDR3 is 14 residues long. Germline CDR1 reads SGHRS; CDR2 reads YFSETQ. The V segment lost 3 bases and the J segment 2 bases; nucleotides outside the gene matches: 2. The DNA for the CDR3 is TGCGCCAGCAGCTGGGGGACAGGGGCCTACGAGCAGTACTTC. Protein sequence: CASSWGTGAYEQYF. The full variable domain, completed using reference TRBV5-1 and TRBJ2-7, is KAGVTQTPRYLIKTRGQQVTLSCSPISGHRSVSWYQQTPGQGLQFLFEYFSETQRNKGNFPGRFSGRQFSNSRSEMNVSTLELGDSALYLCASSWGTGAYEQYFGPGTRLTVT.

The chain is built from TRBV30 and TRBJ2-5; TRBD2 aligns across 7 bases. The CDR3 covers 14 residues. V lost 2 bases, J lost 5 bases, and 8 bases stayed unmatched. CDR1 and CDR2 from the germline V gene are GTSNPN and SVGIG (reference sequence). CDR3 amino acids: CAWSKSRGGETQYF. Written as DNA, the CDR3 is TGTGCCTGGAGTAAATCGCGGGGAGGGGAGACCCAGTACTTC.

CDR3 loop: CASSLRGFRAGSYNEQFF. Here the CDR3 DNA reads TGTGCCAGCAGCTTGAGGGGTTTCAGGGCCGGCTCCTACAATGAGCAGTTCTTC. The V and J genes are TRBV5-6 and TRBJ2-1; D perhaps matches TRBD1 (5 bases). Between the trimmed V and J ends, which lost 1 base and 0 bases, there was a span of 17 bases. Germline-derived CDR1 and CDR2 are SGHDT and YYEEEE. This CDR3 spans 18 amino acids.

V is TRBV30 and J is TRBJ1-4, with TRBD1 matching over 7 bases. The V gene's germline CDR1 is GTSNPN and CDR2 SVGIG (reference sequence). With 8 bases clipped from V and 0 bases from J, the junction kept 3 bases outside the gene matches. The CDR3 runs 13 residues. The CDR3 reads CAGQEATNEKLFF. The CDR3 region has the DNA TGTGCCGGACAGGAGGCAACTAATGAAAAACTGTTTTTT.